Following are 17 T cell receptor beta chains from one sample sequenced in a study of blood T cell repertoires in COVID-19. Here immunoSEQ multiplex PCR was the method, and the copy in TCRdb shows in-frame clones only, minus some. The sample has about 230,000 clones, nearly 90% seen once. Sequencing input: PBMCs or T cells enriched from blood (not recorded which). All receptors come from a man younger than 40 who had recovered from COVID-19.

This clone was seen a single time. The chain combines TRBV5-1 with TRBJ2-7; TRBD1 is a possible D gene (5 bases). V gave up 0 bases and J gave up 4 bases, with 8 bases separating them. The germline CDR1 and CDR2 sequences are SGHRS and YFSETQ. The CDR3 length is 13 residues. The CDR3 DNA follows: TGCGCCAGCAGCTTGGGACAGCTTTACGAGCAGTACTTC. Translation gives CASSLGQLYEQYF. The full variable domain, its missing parts supplied by reference TRBV5-1 and TRBJ2-7, is KAGVTQTPRYLIKTRGQQVTLSCSPISGHRSVSWYQQTPGQGLQFLFEYFSETQRNKGNFPGRFSGRQFSNSRSEMNVSTLELGDSALYLCASSLGQLYEQYFGPGTRLTVT.

This rearrangement joins TRBV18 to TRBJ2-1; 10 bases line up with TRBD2. With V trimmed by 4 bases and J by 3 bases, 6 bases remained unmatched. The CDR3 length is 16 residues. Germline-derived CDR1 and CDR2 are KGHSH and LQKENI. CDR3 sequence reads: CASSLKRGGFYNEQFF. Here the CDR3 DNA reads TGTGCCAGCTCACTTAAGCGGGGGGGCTTCTACAATGAGCAGTTCTTC.

The chain couples TRBV19 to TRBJ1-2; maybe TRBD1 (5 bases). Trimming removed 4 bases from V and 5 bases from J, with 20 bases in between. CDR3 length: 16 amino acids. Looked up from germline, CDR1 is LNHDA and CDR2 is SQIVND (reference sequence). In nucleotides, the CDR3 is TGTGCCAGTAGTACACTACGGGGGGTCAGAGAATATGGCTACACCTTC. This translates into CASSTLRGVREYGYTF.

This clone is a singleton in its sample. The CDR3 sequence is CASSFRQAPYEQYF. In DNA form, the CDR3 reads TGTGCCAGCAGTTTCAGGCAGGCCCCCTACGAGCAGTACTTC. The chain joins TRBV27 to TRBJ2-7, with D unclear. Germline loops: CDR1 MNHEY, CDR2 SMNVEV (reference sequence). The CDR3 is 14 residues long. The V and J ends lost 3 bases and 2 bases respectively, with 11 bases between them.

J is TRBJ2-3 and V is TRBV3-1 (or the pseudogene TRBV3-2); D perhaps matches TRBD2 (6 bases). CDR1 is LGHDT and CDR2 is YNNKEL in the germline V gene (reference sequence). The V and J ends lost 4 bases and 3 bases respectively, with 17 bases between them. The CDR3 sequence is 16 residues long. CDR3 sequence: CASSPRETRITDTQYF. Here the CDR3 DNA reads TGTGCCAGCAGCCCCAGGGAGACTAGAATTACAGATACGCAGTATTTT.

The sample holds a few counts of this clone. The CDR3, as DNA: TGTGCCAGCTCACCCTCAGGGGTGGAATCACCCCTCCACTTT. It codes for CASSPSGVESPLHF. V is TRBV18 and J is TRBJ1-6; TRBD1 might be the D (6 bases). CDR1 is KGHSH, CDR2 LQKENI, per germline. This CDR3 contains 14 residues. V was pared by 3 bases and J by 10 bases, with 13 bases between.

This chain uses TRBV3-1 (or the pseudogene TRBV3-2) with TRBJ2-1; 7 bases are a match to TRBD2. This CDR3 has 15 residues. The J segment lost 5 bases and the V segment lost 1 base, leaving 5 bases of the junction unmatched. Germline V lookup: CDR1 LGHDT, CDR2 YNNKEL (reference sequence). The CDR3 reads CASSQVGGSHNEQFF. CDR3 nucleotide sequence: TGTGCCAGCAGCCAAGTCGGGGGGTCACACAATGAGCAGTTCTTC.

The chain recombines TRBV2 with TRBJ2-5, with a tentative D call TRBD1 (7 bases). Germline V gene lookup returns CDR1 SNHLY and CDR2 FYNNEI. V was cut by 5 bases and J by 5 bases, with 12 bases left in between. There are 13 residues in the CDR3. The CDR3 DNA reads TGTGCCAGCAGTAGGACAGGAGGGGAGACCCAGTACTTC. Its protein product is CASSRTGGETQYF.

CDR3 bases: TGTGCCAGCAGTCCGGGGGACAGATATTACACTGAAGCTTTCTTT. Translating it yields CASSPGDRYYTEAFF. The V call is TRBV28, the J call TRBJ1-1, with TRBD1 matching over 7 bases. J gave up 3 bases and V 5 bases, and 9 bases lay outside the gene matches. Germline-derived CDR1 and CDR2 are MDHEN and SYDVKM. This CDR3 spans 15 amino acids.

The chain carries TRBV11-3 and TRBJ2-2, with TRBD2 identical over 8 bases. The CDR3 is 16 residues long. The germline gives CDR1 SGHNT, CDR2 YENEEA. Trimming cost V 4 bases and J 4 bases; bases outside gene matches: 8. The CDR3 sequence is CASSSRAGVGTGELFF. CDR3 sequence (DNA): TGTGCCAGCAGCTCCCGAGCGGGAGTCGGCACCGGGGAGCTGTTTTTT.

J is TRBJ1-5 and V is TRBV7-2; D unclear. The length of the CDR3 is 15 residues. V lost 2 bases and J lost 0, with 8 bases in between. Per the germline V gene, CDR1 is SGHTA and CDR2 is FQGNSA. CDR3 region: CASSLQANSNQPQHF. The CDR3 nucleotides read TGTGCCAGCAGCTTACAGGCAAATAGCAATCAGCCCCAGCATTTT.

The chain joins TRBV6-5 to TRBJ2-3; 7 bases agree with TRBD1. The CDR3 length is 14 residues. J was trimmed by 4 bases and V by 5 bases; bases with no gene match: 6. Germline V gene lookup returns CDR1 MNHEY and CDR2 SVGAGI. The CDR3 nucleotides are TGTGCCAGCAGTCCGCGACAGGGCCCAGATACGCAGTATTTT. Protein: CASSPRQGPDTQYF.

This clone was observed a handful of times. The gene calls are TRBV5-1 and TRBJ1-2; 10 bases map to TRBD1. The germline V gene encodes CDR1 SGHRS and CDR2 YFSETQ. This CDR3 comprises 14 residues. Trimming at V came to 0 bases and at J to 10 bases, leaving 6 bases not matched to a gene. The DNA for the CDR3 is TGCGCCAGCAGCTTGGAGCTGGACAGGGGGTCCTACACCTTC. Translating it yields CASSLELDRGSYTF.

V is TRBV14 and J is TRBJ1-2; 8 bases are shared with TRBD1. Per the germline V gene, CDR1 is SGHDN and CDR2 is FVKESK. J lost 5 bases, V lost 0 bases, and 5 bases had no gene match. The CDR3 is made up of 15 amino acids. The chain's CDR3 is CASSQDLRTGYGYTF. In nucleotides, the CDR3 is TGTGCCAGCAGCCAAGATCTCCGGACAGGGTATGGCTACACCTTC.

The V and J genes are TRBV28 and TRBJ2-1; 9 nucleotides align to TRBD1. CDR1 MDHEN and CDR2 SYDVKM come from the germline V gene. The CDR3 totals 16 residues. The ends lost 7 bases at V and 5 bases at J; junction bases unmatched: 12. DNA of the CDR3: TGTGCCAGCACCCCATGGGGGGACAGGGTCAACAATGAGCAGTTCTTC. Translation: CASTPWGDRVNNEQFF.

The chain employs TRBV19 and TRBJ1-5, with D possibly matching TRBD1 (5 bases). Trimming pared 4 bases from V and 0 bases from J, leaving 22 bases between. The CDR3 is made up of 19 amino acids. Germline-derived CDR1 and CDR2 are LNHDA and SQIVND (reference sequence). The CDR3 DNA sequence: TGTGCCAGTAGTAGCGACTTCCCTAGACAGACATATAGCAATCAGCCCCAGCATTTT. This codes for CASSSDFPRQTYSNQPQHF.

The chain recombines TRBV7-2 with TRBJ1-2, with 9 bases aligning to TRBD1. The CDR3 contains 15 residues. Per the germline V gene, CDR1 is SGHTA and CDR2 is FQGNSA. The J segment lost 7 bases and the V segment lost 4 bases, leaving 10 bases of the junction unmatched. CDR3 DNA: TGTGCCAGCAGCTCACAGGGGGCGGCTTACTTTGGCTACACCTTC. Amino acids: CASSSQGAAYFGYTF.